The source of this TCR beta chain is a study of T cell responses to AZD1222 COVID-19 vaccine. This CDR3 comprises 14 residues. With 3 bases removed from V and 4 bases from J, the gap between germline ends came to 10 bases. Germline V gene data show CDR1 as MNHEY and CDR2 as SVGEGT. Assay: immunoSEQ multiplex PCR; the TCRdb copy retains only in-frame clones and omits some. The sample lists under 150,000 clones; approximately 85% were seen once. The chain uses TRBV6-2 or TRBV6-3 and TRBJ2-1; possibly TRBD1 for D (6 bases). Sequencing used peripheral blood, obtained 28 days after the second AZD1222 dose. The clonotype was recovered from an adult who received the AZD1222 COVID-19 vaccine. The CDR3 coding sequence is TGTGCCAGCAGTTATCACGGACAGTACAATGAGCAGTTCTTC. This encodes CASSYHGQYNEQFF.